Shown below are 10 T cell receptor beta chains from a single sample sequenced in a study of regulatory T cells in long-lasting Graves disease. The sample's time point: persistent/refractory GD, antithyroid drugs over 5 years with positive TRAb. Preparation of the TCR library used RNA extracted from PBMCs. CDR3 regions were amplified by Arm-PCR using iRepertoire HTBI primers to build TCR beta libraries. Using its own MiXCR run on the multiplex PCR reads, TCRdb lists one record per CDR3 protein. This table has 450,000 or so distinct CDR3 sequences, about 20% appearing once. This specimen consisted of peripheral blood mononuclear cells (PBMCs), obtained when the disease was refractory, from a patient treated with antithyroid drugs. The receptors were gathered from a female donor with Graves disease.

This clonotype turned up a few times. The chain recombines TRBV11-2 with TRBJ1-5; D gene uncertain. Per germline, CDR1 SGHAT and CDR2 FQNNGV. V lost 0 bases and J 13 bases, leaving 10 bases between the germline ends. The CDR3 sequence is 12 residues long. The CDR3 is CASSLEIGPQHF. The CDR3 coding sequence is TGTGCCAGCAGCTTAGAGATTGGGCCACAGCATTTT.

A word on this clonotype: A read error is possible here, since a much larger clone lies one base away. The chain joins TRBV28 to TRBJ2-2; D not resolved. This CDR3 has 15 residues. Germline values: CDR1 MDHEN, CDR2 SYDVKM. With 6 bases removed from V and 0 bases from J, the gap between germline ends came to 11 bases. For the CDR3, the DNA is TGTGCCAGCAGAACCCATAGGACGAACACCGGGGAGCTGTTTTTT. Its protein product is CASRTHRTNTGELFF. Using reference TRBV28 and TRBJ2-2 for the parts outside the CDR3, the full variable domain is DVKVTQSSRYLVKRTGEKVFLECVQDMDHENMFWYRQDPGLGLRLIYFSYDVKMKEKGDIPEGYSVSREKKERFSLILESASTNQTSMYLCASRTHRTNTGELFFGEGSRLTVL.

The rearrangement joins TRBV2 to TRBJ2-3; possible D gene TRBD2, 6 bases. With 4 bases removed from V and 2 bases from J, the gap between germline ends came to 16 bases. Germline V CDR1 and CDR2: SNHLY, FYNNEI. The CDR3 consists of 16 residues. The CDR3 loop reads CASSGSGEEDTDTQYF. Written as DNA, the CDR3 is TGTGCCAGCAGTGGCAGTGGGGAGGAGGACACAGATACGCAGTATTTT. Variable domain in full (rest from reference TRBV2 and TRBJ2-3): EPEVTQTPSHQVTQMGQEVILRCVPISNHLYFYWYRQILGQKVEFLVSFYNNEISEKSEIFDDQFSVERPDGSNFTLKIRSTKLEDSAMYFCASSGSGEEDTDTQYFGPGTRLTVL.

This clonotype was detected once. The chain links TRBV5-1 to TRBJ2-7; D is tentatively TRBD1 or TRBD2 (5 bases each). The germline CDR1 and CDR2 sequences are SGHRS and YFSETQ. The V end lost 0 bases, the J end lost 2 bases, and 9 bases lay between the germline ends. The CDR3 consists of 14 residues. CDR3 sequence: CASSLAQGPYEQYF. The CDR3 coding sequence is TGCGCCAGCAGCTTGGCGCAGGGACCCTACGAGCAGTACTTC.

The chain combines TRBV5-1 with TRBJ2-3; D might be TRBD2 (5 bases). Trimming shortened V by 0 bases and J by 9 bases, and 14 bases separated the two germline ends. The CDR3 is made up of 14 amino acids. CDR1 is SGHRS, CDR2 YFSETQ, per germline. The CDR3 DNA follows: TGCGCCAGCAGCTTGGAGGGCCCTCCGGGGACGCAGTATTTT. It is translated as CASSLEGPPGTQYF.

This clonotype was seen a handful of times. This chain connects TRBV7-2 to TRBJ2-5, with 8 bases identical to TRBD2. The CDR3 has 16 amino acids. The germline V gene has CDR1 SGHTA and CDR2 FQGNSA. The ends lost 3 bases at V and 1 base at J; junction bases unmatched: 7. The DNA for the CDR3 is TGTGCCAGCAGCTTGAAGACTAGCGCCTTCCAAGAGACCCAGTACTTC. This translates into CASSLKTSAFQETQYF.

The rearrangement joins TRBV4-1 to TRBJ1-2; D not certain. Germline V gene data show CDR1 as MGHRA and CDR2 as YSYEKL. The V end lost 0 bases, the J end lost 1 base, and 3 bases lay between the germline ends. This CDR3 is built from 13 residues. The CDR3 is CASSQDYNYGYTF. CDR3 sequence (DNA): TGCGCCAGCAGCCAAGATTATAACTATGGCTACACCTTC.

A remark on this clonotype: Sequence at one end of the junction differs from germline and may be a read error. This chain links TRBV12-3 or TRBV12-4 with TRBJ1-6; D call uncertain. The CDR3 runs 16 residues. Here the CDR3 reads CASSLRFLSYNPPLHF. Here the CDR3 DNA reads TGTGCCAGCAGTTTGAGGTTCCTCTCCTATAATCCACCCCTCCACTTT.

This clonotype has ten or more counts. The chain combines TRBV7-2 with TRBJ1-4, with no clear D. The V gene lost 4 bases and the J gene lost 0 bases, with 3 bases spanning the gap. The CDR3 has 13 amino acids. Germline values: CDR1 SGHTA, CDR2 FQGNSA. CDR3 sequence (DNA): TGTGCCAGCAGCTACTCAACTAATGAAAAACTGTTTTTT. It is translated as CASSYSTNEKLFF.

Many counts were recorded for this clonotype. The DNA for the CDR3 is TGTGCCTGGAGGACGGGGAACACTGAAGCTTTCTTT. This encodes CAWRTGNTEAFF. The chain uses TRBV30 and TRBJ1-1; D is ambiguous. V was trimmed by 3 bases and J by 1 base, leaving 6 bases between them. In germline, CDR1 is GTSNPN, CDR2 SVGIG (reference sequence). This CDR3 is built from 12 residues.